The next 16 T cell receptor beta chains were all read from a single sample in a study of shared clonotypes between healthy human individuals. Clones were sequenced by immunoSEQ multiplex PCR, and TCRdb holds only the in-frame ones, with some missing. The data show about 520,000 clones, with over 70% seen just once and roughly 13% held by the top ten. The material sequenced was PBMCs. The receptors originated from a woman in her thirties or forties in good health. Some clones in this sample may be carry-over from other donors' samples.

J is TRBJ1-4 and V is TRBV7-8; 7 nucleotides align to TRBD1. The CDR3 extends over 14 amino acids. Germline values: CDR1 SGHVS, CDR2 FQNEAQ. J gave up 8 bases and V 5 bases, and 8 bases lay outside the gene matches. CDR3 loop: CASSPDRAGEKLFF. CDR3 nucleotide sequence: TGTGCCAGCAGCCCCGACAGGGCCGGAGAAAAACTGTTTTTT.

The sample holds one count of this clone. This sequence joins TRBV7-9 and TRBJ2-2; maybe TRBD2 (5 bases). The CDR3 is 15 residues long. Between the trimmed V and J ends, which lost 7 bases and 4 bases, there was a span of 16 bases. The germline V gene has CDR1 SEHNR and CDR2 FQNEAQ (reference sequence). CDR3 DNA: TGTGCCAGCACCGACGAGCGGAGCCCCACCGGGGAGCTGTTTTTT. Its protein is CASTDERSPTGELFF. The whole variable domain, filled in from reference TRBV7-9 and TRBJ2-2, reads DTGVSQNPRHKITKRGQNVTFRCDPISEHNRLYWYRQTLGQGPEFLTYFQNEAQLEKSRLLSDRFSAERPKGSFSTLEIQRTEQGDSAMYLCASTDERSPTGELFFGEGSRLTVL.

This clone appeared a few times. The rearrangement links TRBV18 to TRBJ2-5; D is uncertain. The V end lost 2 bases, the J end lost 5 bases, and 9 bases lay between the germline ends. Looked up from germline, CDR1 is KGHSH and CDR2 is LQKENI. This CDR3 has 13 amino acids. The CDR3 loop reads CASSPSGLETQYF. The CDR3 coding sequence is TGTGCCAGCTCACCATCTGGGTTGGAGACCCAGTACTTC. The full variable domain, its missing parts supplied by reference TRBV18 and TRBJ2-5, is NAGVMQNPRHLVRRRGQEARLRCSPMKGHSHVYWYRQLPEEGLKFMVYLQKENIIDESGMPKERFSAEFPKEGPSILRIQQVVRGDSAAYFCASSPSGLETQYFGPGTRLLVL.

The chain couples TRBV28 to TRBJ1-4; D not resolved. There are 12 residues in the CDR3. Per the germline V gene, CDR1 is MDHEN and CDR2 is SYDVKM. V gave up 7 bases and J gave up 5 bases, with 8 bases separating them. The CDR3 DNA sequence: TGTGCCAGCACAGTTGGGAATGAAAAACTGTTTTTT. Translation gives CASTVGNEKLFF.

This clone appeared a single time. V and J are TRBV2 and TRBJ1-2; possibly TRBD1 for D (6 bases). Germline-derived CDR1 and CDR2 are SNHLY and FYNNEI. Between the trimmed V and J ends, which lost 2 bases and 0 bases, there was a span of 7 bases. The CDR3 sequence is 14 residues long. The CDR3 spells CASSERQANYGYTF. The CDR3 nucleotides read TGTGCCAGCAGTGAACGACAGGCTAACTATGGCTACACCTTC.

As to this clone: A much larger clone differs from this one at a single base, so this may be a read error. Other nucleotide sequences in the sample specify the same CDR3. CDR3 amino acids: CASSLFLQPQHF. CDR3 DNA sequence: TGTGCCAGCAGTTTATTCCTTCAGCCACAGCATTTT. This sequence joins TRBV28 and TRBJ1-5; D remains unclear. CDR1 is MDHEN and CDR2 is SYDVKM in the germline V gene. The CDR3 covers 12 residues.

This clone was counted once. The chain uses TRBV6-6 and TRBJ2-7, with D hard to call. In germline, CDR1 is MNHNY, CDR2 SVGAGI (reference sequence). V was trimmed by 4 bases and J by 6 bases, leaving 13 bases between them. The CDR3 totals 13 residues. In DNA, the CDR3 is TGTGCCAGCAGTTCCTCCGCGTGGGGCGAGCAGTACTTC. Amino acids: CASSSSAWGEQYF.

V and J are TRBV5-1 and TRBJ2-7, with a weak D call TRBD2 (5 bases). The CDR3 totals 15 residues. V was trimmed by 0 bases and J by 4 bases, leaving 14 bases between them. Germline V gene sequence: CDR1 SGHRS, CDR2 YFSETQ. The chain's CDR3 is CASSLALGLRYEQYF. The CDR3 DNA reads TGCGCCAGCAGCTTGGCCTTAGGACTCAGGTACGAGCAGTACTTC.

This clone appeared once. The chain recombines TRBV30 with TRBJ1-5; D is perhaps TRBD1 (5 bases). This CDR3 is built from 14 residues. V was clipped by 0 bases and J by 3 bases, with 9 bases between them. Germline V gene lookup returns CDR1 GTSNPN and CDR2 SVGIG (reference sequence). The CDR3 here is CAWSVTDTNQPQHF. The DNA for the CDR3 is TGTGCCTGGAGTGTCACGGACACCAATCAGCCCCAGCATTTT.

The CDR3 loop reads CAISEGPEREKLFF. The CDR3 DNA reads TGTGCCATCAGTGAGGGACCCGAGAGGGAAAAACTGTTTTTT. The rearrangement uses TRBV10-3 and TRBJ1-4; D is ambiguous. Per the germline V gene, CDR1 is ENHRY and CDR2 is SYGVKD. V was shortened by 2 bases and J by 8 bases, with 12 bases between the two germline ends. The CDR3 extends over 14 amino acids.

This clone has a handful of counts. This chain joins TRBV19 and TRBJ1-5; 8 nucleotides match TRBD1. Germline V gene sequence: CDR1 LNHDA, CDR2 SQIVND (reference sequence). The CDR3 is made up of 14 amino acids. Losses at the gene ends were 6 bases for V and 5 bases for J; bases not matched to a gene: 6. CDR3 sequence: CASSGQGIHQPQHF. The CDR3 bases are TGTGCCAGTAGCGGACAGGGAATCCATCAGCCCCAGCATTTT.

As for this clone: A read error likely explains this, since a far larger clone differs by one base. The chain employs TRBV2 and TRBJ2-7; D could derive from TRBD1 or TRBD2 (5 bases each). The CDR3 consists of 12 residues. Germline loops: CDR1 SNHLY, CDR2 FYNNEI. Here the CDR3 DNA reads TGTGCCAGCAGCAGGGACCCATACGGGCAGTACTTC. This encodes CASSRDPYGQYF.

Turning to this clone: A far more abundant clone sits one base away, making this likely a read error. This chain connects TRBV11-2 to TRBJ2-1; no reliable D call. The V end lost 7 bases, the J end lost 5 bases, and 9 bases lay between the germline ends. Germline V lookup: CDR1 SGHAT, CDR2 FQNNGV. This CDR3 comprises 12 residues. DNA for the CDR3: TGTGCCAGCATCTTTGACCACAATGAGCAGTTCTTC. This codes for CASIFDHNEQFF. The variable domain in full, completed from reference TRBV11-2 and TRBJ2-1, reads EAGVAQSPRYKIIEKRQSVAFWCNPISGHATLYWYQQILGQGPKLLIQFQNNGVVDDSQLPKDRFSAERLKGVDSTLKIQPAKLEDSAVYLCASIFDHNEQFFGPGTRLTVL.

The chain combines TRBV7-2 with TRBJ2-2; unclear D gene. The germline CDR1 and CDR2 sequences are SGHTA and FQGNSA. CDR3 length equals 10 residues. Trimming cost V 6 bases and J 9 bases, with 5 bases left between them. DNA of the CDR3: TGTGCCAGCAGTGGACGGGAGCTGTTTTTT. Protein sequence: CASSGRELFF.

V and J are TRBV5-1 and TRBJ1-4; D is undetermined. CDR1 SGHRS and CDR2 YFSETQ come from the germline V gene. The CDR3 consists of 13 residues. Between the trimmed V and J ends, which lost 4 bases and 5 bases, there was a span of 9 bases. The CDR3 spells CASSRNQNEKLFF. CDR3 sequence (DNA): TGCGCCAGCAGCCGTAACCAAAATGAAAAACTGTTTTTT.

The CDR3 DNA sequence: TGTGCCAGCCAAGAAGTCTCGAGACTGTTTTTT. Protein: CASQEVSRLFF. The chain couples TRBV2 to TRBJ1-4; D gene uncertain. The CDR3 contains 11 residues. Germline V gene sequence: CDR1 SNHLY, CDR2 FYNNEI. Trimming took off 8 bases at V and 13 bases at J, with 14 bases between the two ends.